The next 8 T cell receptor beta chains were all read from a single sample in a study of cytomegalovirus exposure and HLA in healthy donors. The assay was immunoSEQ multiplex PCR, and TCRdb's table has in-frame clones only and misses some. The sample includes roughly 65,000 clones, about 94% of them seen just once. Sample: PBMCs. These receptors were taken from a man younger than 35 in good health and CMV-seropositive.

This chain connects TRBV6-6 to TRBJ1-6, with unresolved D. The V gene lost 11 bases and the J gene lost 6 bases, with 11 bases spanning the gap. This CDR3 has 12 residues. The germline CDR1 and CDR2 sequences are MNHNY and SVGAGI (reference sequence). The CDR3 loop is CAGGRLNSPLHF. The CDR3 DNA reads TGTGCCGGAGGGCGACTTAATTCACCCCTCCACTTT.

V gene TRBV7-9 combines with J gene TRBJ2-3; the D gene is possibly TRBD1 (6 bases). The CDR3 has 14 amino acids. The germline V gene encodes CDR1 SEHNR and CDR2 FQNEAQ (reference sequence). With 0 bases removed from V and 5 bases from J, the gap between germline ends came to 9 bases. The DNA for the CDR3 is TGTGCCAGCAGCTTAGCGGCAGGGGAAGATACGCAGTATTTT. It translates to CASSLAAGEDTQYF.

In the case of this clone: This CDR3 is also generated by other DNA sequences in the sample. The chain employs TRBV12-5 and TRBJ2-3, with D maybe TRBD1 (5 bases). The CDR3 runs to 12 residues. Trimming pared 2 bases from V and 6 bases from J, leaving 6 bases between. The germline V gene encodes CDR1 LGHNT and CDR2 FRNRAP. The CDR3 region is CASGLTGDTQYF. The CDR3 nucleotides are TGTGCTAGTGGTTTGACAGGTGATACGCAGTATTTT.

The chain joins TRBV6-1 to TRBJ2-7; TRBD2 matches at 7 bases. Germline-derived CDR1 and CDR2 are MNHNS and SASEGT. The length of the CDR3 is 16 residues. The J segment lost 0 bases and the V segment lost 0 bases, leaving 5 bases of the junction unmatched. The CDR3 sequence is CASSEALAAISYEQYF. The CDR3 DNA reads TGTGCCAGCAGTGAAGCGCTAGCGGCTATCTCCTACGAGCAGTACTTC.

The rearrangement links TRBV9 to TRBJ1-2; D is possibly TRBD1 (5 bases). Trimming shortened V by 7 bases and J by 4 bases, and 17 bases separated the two germline ends. The CDR3 extends over 14 amino acids. Germline-derived CDR1 and CDR2 are SGDLS and YYNGEE. The CDR3 protein is CASSTPGGSYGYTF. The CDR3 DNA reads as TGTGCCAGCTCCACCCCGGGGGGTTCCTATGGCTACACCTTC.

V is TRBV19 and J is TRBJ2-1; no definite D call. The CDR3 runs 13 residues. The germline gives CDR1 LNHDA, CDR2 SQIVND (reference sequence). Trimming took 2 bases from V and 4 from J, leaving 6 bases between them. CDR3 sequence: CASSINQYNEQFF. The CDR3 DNA reads as TGTGCCAGTAGTATAAATCAGTACAATGAGCAGTTCTTC. The full variable domain, completed using reference TRBV19 and TRBJ2-1, is DGGITQSPKYLFRKEGQNVTLSCEQNLNHDAMYWYRQDPGQGLRLIYYSQIVNDFQKGDIAEGYSVSREKKESFPLTVTSAQKNPTAFYLCASSINQYNEQFFGPGTRLTVL.

This chain joins TRBV28 and TRBJ2-7, with TRBD2 matching over 11 bases. V trimming: 5 bases; J trimming: 3 bases; junction bases outside the gene matches: 6. The CDR3 length is 15 residues. The germline CDR1 and CDR2 sequences are MDHEN and SYDVKM. The CDR3 bases are TGTGCCAGCAGTCGTGATCTAGCGGGAGGCTACGAGCAGTACTTC. It is translated as CASSRDLAGGYEQYF. The complete variable domain, with remaining parts taken from reference TRBV28 and TRBJ2-7, reads DVKVTQSSRYLVKRTGEKVFLECVQDMDHENMFWYRQDPGLGLRLIYFSYDVKMKEKGDIPEGYSVSREKKERFSLILESASTNQTSMYLCASSRDLAGGYEQYFGPGTRLTVT.

The chain carries TRBV7-2 and TRBJ2-7, with 9 bases matching TRBD1. V was clipped by 8 bases and J by 4 bases; unmatched bases: 9. Germline values: CDR1 SGHTA, CDR2 FQGNSA. CDR3 size: 14 residues. CDR3: CASQWGQGGYEQYF. CDR3 DNA: TGTGCCAGCCAATGGGGACAGGGAGGGTACGAGCAGTACTTC.